Following are 27 T cell receptor beta chains from one sample sequenced in a study of OX40 agonist ivuxolimab in advanced cancers. TCRdb's table, derived via immunoSEQ multiplex PCR, lists solely in-frame clones and lacks some. The data contain 40,000 to 50,000 clones, 85% of them singletons. The sample in question was CD4+ or CD8+ T cells sorted from blood, obtained in a trial of the OX40 agonist ivuxolimab. The receptor source for this set is an adult with an advanced solid tumor such as melanoma, head and neck, liver or kidney cancer.

The chain's CDR3 is CASKDRGETQYF. CDR3 nucleotides: TGTGCCAGCAAAGACAGGGGGGAGACCCAGTACTTC. The chain links TRBV28 to TRBJ2-5, with 9 bases lining up with TRBD1. V dropped 7 bases and J dropped 5; count of bases not matched to a gene: 2. From germline, CDR1 is MDHEN and CDR2 SYDVKM. CDR3 length: 12 amino acids.

The genes are TRBV29-1 and TRBJ2-3, with D possibly TRBD1 on 6 matching bases. The ends were cut back, 7 bases at V and 0 bases at J, with 11 bases in the middle. CDR1 and CDR2 (germline): SQVTM, ANQGSEA. This CDR3 comprises 13 residues. CDR3 sequence (DNA): TGCAGCGCCCAACAGGGTAGCACAGATACGCAGTATTTT. Amino acid sequence: CSAQQGSTDTQYF.

The J gene is TRBJ2-7, the V gene TRBV2; D unclear. Trimming removed 2 bases at V and 0 bases at J, with 5 bases between. The CDR3 extends over 13 amino acids. Germline-derived CDR1 and CDR2 are SNHLY and FYNNEI. CDR3 sequence: CASSEPFSYEQYF. The CDR3 DNA reads TGTGCCAGCAGTGAACCTTTCTCCTACGAGCAGTACTTC.

The chain has TRBV7-3 and TRBJ2-2, with 7 bases fitting TRBD1. Germline CDR1 is SGHTA and CDR2 is FQGTGA. Unmatched junction bases numbered 5, after V lost 5 bases and J lost 5 bases. CDR3 length: 14 residues. CDR3 sequence: CASSHYRGTGELFF. In DNA, the CDR3 is TGTGCCAGCAGCCACTACAGGGGTACCGGGGAGCTGTTTTTT.

The rearrangement uses TRBV10-2 and TRBJ2-3, with 9 bases that match TRBD1. Trimming removed 6 bases from V and 4 bases from J; junction bases left unmatched: 11. Germline V CDR1 and CDR2: WSHSY, SAAADI. CDR3 size: 16 residues. The chain's CDR3 is CASRQGATVWADTQYF. CDR3 nucleotide sequence: TGCGCCAGCAGACAGGGGGCAACGGTTTGGGCAGATACGCAGTATTTT.

This chain connects TRBV5-1 to TRBJ1-1; perhaps TRBD1 as D (5 bases). The germline V gene has CDR1 SGHRS and CDR2 YFSETQ. V lost 4 bases and J 6 bases, leaving 13 bases between the germline ends. This CDR3 is 13 amino acids long. CDR3 sequence: CASSPQGSSEAFF. The CDR3 region has the DNA TGCGCCAGCAGCCCCCAGGGCAGTTCTGAAGCTTTCTTT. The full variable domain, its missing parts supplied by reference TRBV5-1 and TRBJ1-1, is KAGVTQTPRYLIKTRGQQVTLSCSPISGHRSVSWYQQTPGQGLQFLFEYFSETQRNKGNFPGRFSGRQFSNSRSEMNVSTLELGDSALYLCASSPQGSSEAFFGQGTRLTVV.

This chain links TRBV7-2 with TRBJ2-5; D is ambiguous. The tail of the sequence fits TRBJ2-7 better, so the J call may be wrong. This CDR3 has 14 residues. In germline, CDR1 is SGHTA, CDR2 FQGNSA. The CDR3 protein is CASSLEGRLNEQYF. As DNA, the CDR3 is TGTGCCAGCAGCTTAGAGGGAAGACTCAACGAGCAGTACTTC.

The chain links TRBV10-2 to TRBJ2-2; D is perhaps TRBD2 (6 bases). V lost 0 bases and J 5 bases, leaving 10 bases between the germline ends. The CDR3 has 15 amino acids. Germline values: CDR1 WSHSY, CDR2 SAAADI. As DNA, the CDR3 is TGCGCCAGCAGTGAGTCGGCAGGGAGGACCGGGGAGCTGTTTTTT. As protein: CASSESAGRTGELFF.

This rearrangement joins TRBV13 to TRBJ2-1; either TRBD1 or TRBD2 may fit D (6 bases each). The V end lost 5 bases, the J end lost 8 bases, and 22 bases lay between the germline ends. The CDR3 is 16 residues long. In germline, CDR1 is PRHDT, CDR2 FYEKMQ (reference sequence). The CDR3 sequence: CASSQEKGGFTDEQFF. The CDR3 DNA follows: TGTGCCAGCAGCCAGGAGAAAGGGGGGTTCACCGATGAGCAGTTCTTC.

The gene calls are TRBV28 and TRBJ1-5; no clear D. Trimming left V 6 bases short and J 1 base short, with 4 bases between. CDR1 is MDHEN and CDR2 is SYDVKM in the germline V gene. There are 12 residues in the CDR3. In DNA form, the CDR3 reads TGTGCCAGCAGGTCAAGCAATCAGCCCCAGCATTTT. It specifies CASRSSNQPQHF.

This rearrangement joins TRBV7-9 to TRBJ1-1; D is uncertain. CDR1 is SEHNR, CDR2 FQNEAQ, per germline (reference sequence). The V end lost 5 bases, the J end lost 7 bases, and 11 bases lay between the germline ends. There are 12 residues in the CDR3. CDR3 residues: CASSDRRVEAFF. CDR3 DNA: TGTGCCAGCAGCGATCGACGGGTTGAAGCTTTCTTT.

The CDR3 sequence is CASSQGRGTENEKLFF. CDR3 in DNA: TGTGCCAGCAGCCAAGGAAGGGGCACGGAAAATGAAAAACTGTTTTTT. The chain uses TRBV4-2 and TRBJ1-4, with D possibly TRBD1 on 5 matching bases. The CDR3 runs 16 residues. Germline V gene lookup returns CDR1 LGHNA and CDR2 YNFKEQ. V was trimmed by 1 base and J by 5 bases, leaving 14 bases between them.

V gene TRBV7-9 combines with J gene TRBJ1-1; weak D call: TRBD1 (5 bases). Germline lookup yields CDR1 SEHNR and CDR2 FQNEAQ (reference sequence). This CDR3 has 13 residues. Trimming took 4 bases from V and 6 from J, leaving 12 bases between them. As DNA, the CDR3 is TGTGCCAGCAGCTCGGGAGGGGAGCCTGAAGCTTTCTTT. Amino acid sequence: CASSSGGEPEAFF.

This clone was detected only a few times. V gene TRBV29-1 combines with J gene TRBJ1-1; no firm D call. CDR1 and CDR2 from the germline V gene are SQVTM and ANQGSEA. Deletions cut 6 bases from V and 3 bases from J, with 11 bases between. This CDR3 contains 12 residues. The CDR3 DNA sequence: TGCAGCGTGAGTCGACGGGACACTGAAGCTTTCTTT. Protein: CSVSRRDTEAFF.

The chain is built from TRBV29-1 and TRBJ2-1; 13 bases fit TRBD2. CDR1 is SQVTM and CDR2 is ANQGSEA in the germline V gene. This CDR3 comprises 17 residues. The J segment lost 0 bases and the V segment lost 7 bases, leaving 9 bases of the junction unmatched. The CDR3 region is CSAPLAGGPSSYNEQFF. In DNA, the CDR3 is TGCAGCGCTCCACTAGCGGGAGGGCCTAGCTCCTACAATGAGCAGTTCTTC.

This clone was seen a handful of times. The V call is TRBV2, the J call TRBJ2-7; 9 bases match TRBD2. This CDR3 is built from 15 residues. The V and J ends lost 7 bases and 2 bases, in that order; junction bases with no gene match: 9. The germline gives CDR1 SNHLY, CDR2 FYNNEI. CDR3 region: CASMGVLAGPYEQYF. The CDR3 bases are TGTGCCAGCATGGGGGTTCTAGCGGGACCCTACGAGCAGTACTTC.

J is TRBJ1-2 and V is TRBV28; 7 positions agree with TRBD1. The CDR3 spans 14 residues. V lost 1 base to trimming and J lost 7 bases; unmatched junction nucleotides: 6. Germline CDR1 reads MDHEN; CDR2 reads SYDVKM. CDR3 amino acids: CASSLYRQGRGYTF. CDR3 DNA: TGTGCCAGCAGTTTATACCGACAGGGCCGTGGCTACACCTTC.

This chain uses TRBV6-5 with TRBJ1-1; tentatively, D is TRBD1 (5 bases). Trimming removed 2 bases at V and 13 bases at J, with 17 bases between. Germline V gene sequence: CDR1 MNHEY, CDR2 SVGAGI. This CDR3 has 13 residues. The CDR3, as DNA: TGTGCCAGCAGTTACGGTCGAGGCAGGGCCTTTTTCTTT. Translation: CASSYGRGRAFFF.

This chain connects TRBV4-1 to TRBJ1-3, with 9 nucleotides matching TRBD1. V trimming: 1 base; J trimming: 7 bases; junction bases outside the gene matches: 11. CDR1 and CDR2 from the germline V gene are MGHRA and YSYEKL. CDR3 size: 17 residues. The CDR3 bases are TGCGCCAGCAGCCAAGCCGGGACAGGGATGAATCCGAACACCATATATTTT. It encodes CASSQAGTGMNPNTIYF.

CDR3 in DNA: TGTGCCACCCAATGGGCAGGTGGCTACACCTTC. Translated: CATQWAGGYTF. The chain has TRBV6-4 and TRBJ1-2; unclear D gene. The V end was cut by 10 bases, the J end by 7 bases, with 13 bases between. In germline, CDR1 is MRHNA, CDR2 SNTAGT. CDR3 length equals 11 residues.

The CDR3 spells CASSHTSGRAWEQYF. CDR3 bases: TGCGCCAGCAGCCACACTAGCGGGAGGGCCTGGGAGCAGTACTTC. This chain links TRBV4-1 with TRBJ2-7, with 13 bases aligning to TRBD2. Germline V gene sequence: CDR1 MGHRA, CDR2 YSYEKL. This CDR3 is 15 amino acids long. V lost 3 bases and J lost 7; bases outside the gene matches: 6.

This chain joins TRBV9 and TRBJ1-2; D unclear. This CDR3 is 15 amino acids long. Trimming shortened V by 2 bases and J by 2 bases, and 13 bases separated the two germline ends. Germline V gene lookup returns CDR1 SGDLS and CDR2 YYNGEE. The CDR3 is CASSVLSGSNYGYTF. In DNA form, the CDR3 reads TGTGCCAGCAGCGTGCTATCCGGGTCGAACTATGGCTACACCTTC.

V is TRBV7-9 and J is TRBJ1-2; perhaps TRBD1 as D (6 bases). Trimming shortened V by 4 bases and J by 4 bases, and 19 bases separated the two germline ends. Per germline, CDR1 SEHNR and CDR2 FQNEAQ (reference sequence). This CDR3 has 16 residues. Here the CDR3 DNA reads TGTGCCAGCAGCTCACCCGAACGGGGGCAAACCTATGGCTACACCTTC. This translates into CASSSPERGQTYGYTF.

The rearrangement uses TRBV30 and TRBJ2-5, with D possibly matching TRBD2 (5 bases). With 3 bases removed from V and 5 bases from J, the gap between germline ends came to 19 bases. In germline, CDR1 is GTSNPN, CDR2 SVGIG (reference sequence). The CDR3 sequence is 15 residues long. CDR3 sequence: CAWRRALRYRETQYF. DNA for the CDR3: TGTGCCTGGAGGAGGGCGTTGAGGTACCGGGAGACCCAGTACTTC.

The chain has TRBV9 and TRBJ1-1; D ambiguous. The CDR3 is made up of 13 amino acids. From germline, CDR1 is SGDLS and CDR2 YYNGEE. V lost 4 bases and J 3 bases, leaving 10 bases between the germline ends. DNA of the CDR3: TGTGCCAGCAGCACAGAAGAAGACACTGAAGCTTTCTTT. Its translation: CASSTEEDTEAFF.

V and J are TRBV28 and TRBJ2-1; 10 nucleotides agree with TRBD2. This CDR3 comprises 18 residues. In germline, CDR1 is MDHEN, CDR2 SYDVKM. Trimming took 4 bases from V and 7 from J; bases not matched to a gene: 16. CDR3 region: CASSSKRLAGTRPNEQFF. The DNA of the CDR3 is TGTGCCAGCAGTTCAAAAAGACTAGCGGGCACCAGACCTAATGAGCAGTTCTTC.

The V gene is TRBV28, the J gene TRBJ2-5; 11 bases are a match to TRBD2. Trimming cost V 8 bases and J 1 base; bases outside gene matches: 9. The germline V gene encodes CDR1 MDHEN and CDR2 SYDVKM. CDR3 length equals 16 residues. Here the CDR3 reads CASVSKGTSGQETQYF. The CDR3 DNA sequence: TGTGCCAGCGTATCCAAGGGGACTAGCGGCCAAGAGACCCAGTACTTC.